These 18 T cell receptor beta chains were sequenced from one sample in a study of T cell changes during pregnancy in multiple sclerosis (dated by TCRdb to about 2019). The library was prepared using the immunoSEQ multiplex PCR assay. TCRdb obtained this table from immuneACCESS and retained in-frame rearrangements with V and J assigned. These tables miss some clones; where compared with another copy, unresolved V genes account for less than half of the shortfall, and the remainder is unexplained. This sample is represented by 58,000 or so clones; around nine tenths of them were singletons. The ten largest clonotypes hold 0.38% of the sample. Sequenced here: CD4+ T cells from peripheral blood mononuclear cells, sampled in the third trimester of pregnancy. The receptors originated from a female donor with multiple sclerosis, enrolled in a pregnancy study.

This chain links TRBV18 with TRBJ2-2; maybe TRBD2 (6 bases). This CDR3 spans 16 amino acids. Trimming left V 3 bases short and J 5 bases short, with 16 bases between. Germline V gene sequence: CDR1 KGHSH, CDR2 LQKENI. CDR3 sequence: CASSPPQGGGTGELFF. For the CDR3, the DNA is TGTGCCAGCTCACCCCCCCAGGGAGGAGGGACCGGGGAGCTGTTTTTT.

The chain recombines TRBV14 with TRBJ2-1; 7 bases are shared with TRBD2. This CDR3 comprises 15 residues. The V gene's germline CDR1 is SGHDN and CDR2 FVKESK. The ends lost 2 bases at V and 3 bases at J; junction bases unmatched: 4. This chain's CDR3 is CASSQLRTSYNEQFF. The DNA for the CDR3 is TGTGCCAGCAGCCAACTCCGGACTAGCTACAATGAGCAGTTCTTC.

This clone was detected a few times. The CDR3: CASSKDTSGCEQYF. The CDR3 DNA is TGTGCCAGCAGCAAGGACACATCCGGGTGCGAGCAGTACTTC. The gene calls are TRBV21-1 and TRBJ2-7; the D segment call TRBD1 is taken from the table without a DNA check. TRBV21-1 is marked as a pseudogene. The CDR3 extends over 14 amino acids.

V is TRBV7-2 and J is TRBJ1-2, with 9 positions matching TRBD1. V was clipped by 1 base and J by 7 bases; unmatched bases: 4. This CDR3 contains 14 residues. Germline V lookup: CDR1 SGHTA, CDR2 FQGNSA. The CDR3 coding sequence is TGTGCCAGCAGCTTAGGGACAGGGGACTTTGGCTACACCTTC. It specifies CASSLGTGDFGYTF.

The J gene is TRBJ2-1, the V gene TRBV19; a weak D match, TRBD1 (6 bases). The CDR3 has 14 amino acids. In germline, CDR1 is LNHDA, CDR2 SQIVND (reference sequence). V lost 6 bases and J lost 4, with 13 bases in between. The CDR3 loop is CASRIGQSYNEQFF. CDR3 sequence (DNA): TGTGCCAGTAGGATTGGACAGAGTTACAATGAGCAGTTCTTC.

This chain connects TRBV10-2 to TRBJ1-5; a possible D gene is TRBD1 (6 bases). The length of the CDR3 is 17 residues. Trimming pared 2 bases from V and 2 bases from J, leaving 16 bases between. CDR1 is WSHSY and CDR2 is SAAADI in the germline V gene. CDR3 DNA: TGCGCCAGCAGTGAGACACAGGGTCGAATAGGCAATCAGCCCCAGCATTTT. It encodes CASSETQGRIGNQPQHF.

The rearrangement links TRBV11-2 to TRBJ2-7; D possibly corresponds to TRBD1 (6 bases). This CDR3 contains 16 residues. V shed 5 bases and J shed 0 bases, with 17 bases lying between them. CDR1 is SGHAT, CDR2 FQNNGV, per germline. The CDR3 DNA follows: TGTGCCAGCAGCCCGATTGACAGGAGGAGCTCCTACGAGCAGTACTTC. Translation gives CASSPIDRRSSYEQYF.

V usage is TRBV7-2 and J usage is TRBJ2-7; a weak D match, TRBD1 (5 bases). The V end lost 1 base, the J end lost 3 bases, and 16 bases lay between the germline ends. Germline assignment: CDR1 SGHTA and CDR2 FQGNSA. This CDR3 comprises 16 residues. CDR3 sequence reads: CASSLVGFGRDYEQYF. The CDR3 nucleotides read TGTGCCAGCAGCTTAGTAGGGTTTGGCAGGGACTACGAGCAGTACTTC.

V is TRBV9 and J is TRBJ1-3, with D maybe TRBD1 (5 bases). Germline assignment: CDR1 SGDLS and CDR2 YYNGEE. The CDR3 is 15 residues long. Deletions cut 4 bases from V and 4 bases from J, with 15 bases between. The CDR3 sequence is CASSRRQIGGNTIYF. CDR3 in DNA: TGTGCCAGCAGCAGACGACAGATTGGAGGAAACACCATATATTTT.

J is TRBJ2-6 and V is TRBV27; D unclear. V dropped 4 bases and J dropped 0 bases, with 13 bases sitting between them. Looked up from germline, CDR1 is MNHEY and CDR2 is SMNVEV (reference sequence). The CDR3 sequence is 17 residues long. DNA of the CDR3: TGTGCCAGCAGTTCCCCTACGGTCGGCTCTGGGGCCAACGTCCTGACTTTC. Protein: CASSSPTVGSGANVLTF. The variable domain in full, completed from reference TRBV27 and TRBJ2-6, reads EAQVTQNPRYLITVTGKKLTVTCSQNMNHEYMSWYRQDPGLGLRQIYYSMNVEVTDKGDVPEGYKVSRKEKRNFPLILESPSPNQTSLYFCASSSPTVGSGANVLTFGAGSRLTVL.

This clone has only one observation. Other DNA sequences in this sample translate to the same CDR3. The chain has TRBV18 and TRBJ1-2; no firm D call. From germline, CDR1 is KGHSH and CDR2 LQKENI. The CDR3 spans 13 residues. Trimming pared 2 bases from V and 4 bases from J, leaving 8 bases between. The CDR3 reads CASSPDGIYGYTF. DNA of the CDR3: TGTGCCAGCTCACCAGACGGGATCTATGGCTACACCTTC.

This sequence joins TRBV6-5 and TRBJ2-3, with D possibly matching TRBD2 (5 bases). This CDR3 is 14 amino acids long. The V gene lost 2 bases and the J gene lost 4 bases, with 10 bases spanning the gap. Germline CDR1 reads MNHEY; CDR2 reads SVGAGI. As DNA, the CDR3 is TGTGCCAGCAGTTACGGAGGACTTGCAGATACGCAGTATTTT. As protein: CASSYGGLADTQYF.

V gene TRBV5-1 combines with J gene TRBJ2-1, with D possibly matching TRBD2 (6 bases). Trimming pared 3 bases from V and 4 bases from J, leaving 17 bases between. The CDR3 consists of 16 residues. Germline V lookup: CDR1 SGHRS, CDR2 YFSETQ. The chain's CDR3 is CASSSPRGTFYNEQFF. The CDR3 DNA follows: TGCGCCAGCAGCTCCCCCCGCGGGACGTTTTACAATGAGCAGTTCTTC.

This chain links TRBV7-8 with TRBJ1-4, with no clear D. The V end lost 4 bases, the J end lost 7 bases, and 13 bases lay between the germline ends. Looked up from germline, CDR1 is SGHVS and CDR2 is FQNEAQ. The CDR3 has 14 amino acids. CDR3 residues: CASSSGHSGEKLFF. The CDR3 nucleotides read TGTGCCAGCAGCTCCGGCCATTCGGGTGAAAAACTGTTTTTT.

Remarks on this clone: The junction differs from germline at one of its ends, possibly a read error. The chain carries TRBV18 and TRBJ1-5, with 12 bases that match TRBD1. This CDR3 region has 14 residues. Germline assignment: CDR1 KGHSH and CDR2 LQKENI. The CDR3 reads CASTGTGGKQPQHF. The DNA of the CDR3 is TGTGCCAGCACCGGGACAGGGGGCAAACAGCCCCAGCATTTT.

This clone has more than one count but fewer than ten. The chain's CDR3 is CASSISQSYSYEQYF. CDR3 DNA: TGTGCCAGCAGCATAAGTCAATCCTACTCCTACGAGCAGTACTTC. The chain employs TRBV2 and TRBJ2-7; D is ambiguous. This CDR3 comprises 15 residues. Trimming left V 6 bases short and J 0 bases short, with 15 bases between. Germline CDR1 reads SNHLY; CDR2 reads FYNNEI.

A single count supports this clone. The CDR3 coding sequence is TGTGCCTGGAGGGTACTAGCGGGGGGAAGCACAGATACGCAGTATTTT. Translating it yields CAWRVLAGGSTDTQYF. This chain connects TRBV30 to TRBJ2-3, with TRBD2 matching 12 bases. J gave up 0 bases and V 3 bases, and 4 bases lay outside the gene matches. The CDR3 has 16 amino acids. Looked up from germline, CDR1 is GTSNPN and CDR2 is SVGIG (reference sequence).

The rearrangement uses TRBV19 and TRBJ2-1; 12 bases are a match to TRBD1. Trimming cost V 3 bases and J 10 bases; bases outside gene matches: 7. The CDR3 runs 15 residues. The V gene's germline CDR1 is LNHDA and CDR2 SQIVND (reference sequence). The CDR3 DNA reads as TGTGCCAGTAGTATCCCGGGACAGGGGGCCCACGAGCAGTTCTTC. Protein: CASSIPGQGAHEQFF.